The 9 T cell receptor beta chains reported below all come from one sample, sequenced in a study of shared clonotypes between healthy human individuals. Profiled with immunoSEQ multiplex PCR; TCRdb holds only in-frame clones, not every one. The sample holds approximately 740,000 clones, approximately 79% seen once. Sequenced input: memory CD4+ T cells sorted from blood. Subset noted: CD45RA-negative fraction. These receptors all come from a woman in her twenties or thirties in good health.

The J gene is TRBJ2-4, the V gene TRBV19; unclear D gene. This CDR3 is 13 amino acids long. Germline CDR1 LNHDA, CDR2 SQIVND (reference sequence). V lost 8 bases and J lost 3, with 11 bases in between. The CDR3 DNA reads as TGTGCCAGTTCAGAGTTTGACAAAAACATTCAGTACTTC. Residues: CASSEFDKNIQYF.

The V gene is TRBV27, the J gene TRBJ2-6; no clear D. The CDR3 is 18 residues long. The germline V gene has CDR1 MNHEY and CDR2 SMNVEV (reference sequence). The V gene lost 5 bases and the J gene lost 0 bases, with 17 bases spanning the gap. CDR3 DNA: TGTGCCAGCAGTCTCTCCCATCGTAGGGTCTCTGGGGCCAACGTCCTGACTTTC. It translates to CASSLSHRRVSGANVLTF.

This clone was recorded a few times. The V gene is TRBV10-3, the J gene TRBJ2-7; 7 bases are a match to TRBD2. The trim removed 4 bases at V and 0 bases at J, leaving 15 bases unmatched. This CDR3 spans 18 amino acids. In germline, CDR1 is ENHRY, CDR2 SYGVKD. CDR3 protein: CAISGGPRGRAISYEQYF. Written as DNA, the CDR3 is TGTGCCATCAGTGGGGGTCCCCGAGGGAGGGCCATCTCCTACGAGCAGTACTTC.

The V call is TRBV6-5, the J call TRBJ1-2; D gene uncertain. CDR1 and CDR2 from the germline V gene are MNHEY and SVGAGI. The CDR3 runs to 14 residues. Trimming pared 6 bases from V and 4 bases from J, leaving 15 bases between. CDR3 loop: CASSSHGEFYGYTF. CDR3 nucleotides: TGTGCCAGCAGCTCTCATGGGGAGTTCTATGGCTACACCTTC.

The CDR3 loop reads CASGNRVGTGELFF. The CDR3 nucleotides are TGTGCCAGCGGGAACAGGGTTGGGACCGGGGAGCTGTTTTTT. The chain employs TRBV9 and TRBJ2-2, with a tentative D call TRBD1 (6 bases). V lost 7 bases to trimming and J lost 5 bases, with 15 bases between them. Germline CDR1 SGDLS, CDR2 YYNGEE. The CDR3 spans 14 residues. The full variable domain, rest sourced from reference TRBV9 and TRBJ2-2, is DSGVTQTPKHLITATGQRVTLRCSPRSGDLSVYWYQQSLDQGLQFLIQYYNGEERAKGNILERFSAQQFPDLHSELNLSSLELGDSALYFCASGNRVGTGELFFGEGSRLTVL.

This chain joins TRBV19 and TRBJ2-1; either TRBD1 or TRBD2 may supply D (5 bases each). Per germline, CDR1 LNHDA and CDR2 SQIVND (reference sequence). The V gene lost 7 bases and the J gene lost 8 bases, with 15 bases spanning the gap. The CDR3 has 13 residues. In nucleotides, the CDR3 is TGTGCCAGTAACCCGGGGCACGGCTATGAGCAGTTCTTC. It codes for CASNPGHGYEQFF.

V is TRBV5-1 and J is TRBJ2-7; D might be TRBD2 (7 bases). CDR1 SGHRS and CDR2 YFSETQ come from the germline V gene. Trimming left V 0 bases short and J 3 bases short, with 16 bases between. CDR3 length equals 16 residues. CDR3 sequence: CASSLAGGQRGYEQYF. CDR3 nucleotides: TGCGCCAGCAGCTTGGCCGGGGGGCAGAGGGGCTACGAGCAGTACTTC.

Regarding this clone: It differs at one base from a far larger clone, so likely a read error. Other nucleotide sequences in the sample specify the same CDR3. V gene TRBV4-1 combines with J gene TRBJ1-1, with no clear D. Germline V gene lookup returns CDR1 MGHRA and CDR2 YSYEKL. Trimming removed 0 bases from V and 8 bases from J, with 16 bases in between. The CDR3 is made up of 15 amino acids. The CDR3 loop reads CASSQDGPIRSEAFF. The DNA for the CDR3 is TGCGCCAGCAGCCAAGATGGTCCCATAAGATCCGAAGCTTTCTTT.

The chain links TRBV28 to TRBJ2-2; TRBD2 might be the D (6 bases). Between the trimmed V and J ends, which lost 10 bases and 6 bases, there was a span of 18 bases. The CDR3 contains 14 residues. Germline V lookup: CDR1 MDHEN, CDR2 SYDVKM. The CDR3 loop is CATHGGEEAGELFF. The CDR3 nucleotides are TGTGCCACCCATGGAGGGGAAGAGGCCGGGGAGCTGTTTTTT.